These 9 T cell receptor beta chains were all obtained from the same sample, sequenced in a study of blood T cell repertoires in COVID-19. Libraries were prepared by immunoSEQ multiplex PCR; TCRdb keeps only in-frame clonotypes and omits some of them. The table lists some 160,000 clones, about 83% of them singletons, with less than 3.5% in the top ten. The sample taken for sequencing was peripheral blood. The origin of the receptors is a woman aged 80 or older with COVID-19, enrolled during active disease.

The genes are TRBV19 and TRBJ2-7; TRBD1 aligns across 10 bases. The V gene end was trimmed by 3 bases and the J gene end by 3 bases; junction bases not matched to a gene: 5. Per germline, CDR1 LNHDA and CDR2 SQIVND (reference sequence). This CDR3 comprises 15 residues. In DNA form, the CDR3 reads TGTGCCAGTAGTATCGCGGGACAGGGGTACTACGAGCAGTACTTC. Residues: CASSIAGQGYYEQYF.

The chain joins TRBV18 to TRBJ1-2; D unclear. This CDR3 spans 14 amino acids. The germline V gene encodes CDR1 KGHSH and CDR2 LQKENI. The V end was cut by 3 bases, the J end by 6 bases, with 14 bases between. CDR3 region: CASSPTTTEDGYTF. CDR3 coding DNA: TGTGCCAGCTCACCGACGACGACGGAGGATGGCTACACCTTC.

This chain uses TRBV11-2 with TRBJ2-6; 7 nucleotides match TRBD2. The CDR3 spans 16 residues. Germline V CDR1 and CDR2: SGHAT, FQNNGV. The J segment lost 0 bases and the V segment lost 3 bases, leaving 2 bases of the junction unmatched. CDR3 protein: CASSLGGSSGANVLTF. CDR3 in DNA: TGTGCCAGCAGCTTGGGGGGGTCCTCTGGGGCCAACGTCCTGACTTTC.

The chain combines TRBV11-3 with TRBJ2-3, with 8 bases aligning to TRBD2. V lost 8 bases and J lost 3; bases outside the gene matches: 10. Looked up from germline, CDR1 is SGHNT and CDR2 is YENEEA. The CDR3 consists of 15 residues. CDR3 in DNA: TGTGCCAGCGCTCGGGGGGGAACTCGAACAGATACGCAGTATTTT. It translates to CASARGGTRTDTQYF.

The rearrangement links TRBV18 to TRBJ2-5; D uncertain. Germline V lookup: CDR1 KGHSH, CDR2 LQKENI. Trimming left V 3 bases short and J 0 bases short, with 8 bases between. The CDR3 contains 14 residues. CDR3 residues: CASSPGMYQETQYF. In nucleotides, the CDR3 is TGTGCCAGCTCACCGGGCATGTACCAAGAGACCCAGTACTTC.

The chain recombines TRBV27 with TRBJ2-1; 12 positions agree with TRBD2. The germline V gene has CDR1 MNHEY and CDR2 SMNVEV (reference sequence). The CDR3 loop spans 15 amino acids. With 3 bases clipped from V and 6 bases from J, the junction kept 3 bases outside the gene matches. DNA for the CDR3: TGTGCCAGCAGTTTCCTGACTAGCGGGGGCAATGAGCAGTTCTTC. Translated, it gives CASSFLTSGGNEQFF.

This chain uses TRBV27 with TRBJ2-7, with 7 bases fitting TRBD2. Unmatched junction bases numbered 11, after V lost 2 bases and J lost 4 bases. This CDR3 spans 16 amino acids. CDR1 is MNHEY, CDR2 SMNVEV, per germline (reference sequence). CDR3 loop: CASSLGGGGFVYEQYF. Written as DNA, the CDR3 is TGTGCCAGCAGTTTAGGTGGGGGGGGTTTCGTTTACGAGCAGTACTTC.

This clone turned up a few times. This chain links TRBV5-1 with TRBJ2-7, with TRBD1 identical over 7 bases. V dropped 1 base and J dropped 5; count of bases not matched to a gene: 3. This CDR3 region has 13 residues. Germline CDR1 is SGHRS and CDR2 is YFSETQ. The CDR3 sequence is CASSLQGEDEQYF. DNA of the CDR3: TGCGCCAGCAGCTTGCAGGGGGAAGACGAGCAGTACTTC.

This sequence joins TRBV4-1 and TRBJ2-3, with TRBD2 matching over 14 bases. The CDR3 contains 19 residues. Germline CDR1 and CDR2: MGHRA and YSYEKL. Germline trimming cut 4 bases from V and 4 bases from J; bases unmatched to any gene: 13. This chain's CDR3 is CASSLSPGTSGSFADTQYF. Here the CDR3 DNA reads TGCGCCAGCAGCCTATCCCCCGGGACTAGCGGGAGTTTCGCAGATACGCAGTATTTT.